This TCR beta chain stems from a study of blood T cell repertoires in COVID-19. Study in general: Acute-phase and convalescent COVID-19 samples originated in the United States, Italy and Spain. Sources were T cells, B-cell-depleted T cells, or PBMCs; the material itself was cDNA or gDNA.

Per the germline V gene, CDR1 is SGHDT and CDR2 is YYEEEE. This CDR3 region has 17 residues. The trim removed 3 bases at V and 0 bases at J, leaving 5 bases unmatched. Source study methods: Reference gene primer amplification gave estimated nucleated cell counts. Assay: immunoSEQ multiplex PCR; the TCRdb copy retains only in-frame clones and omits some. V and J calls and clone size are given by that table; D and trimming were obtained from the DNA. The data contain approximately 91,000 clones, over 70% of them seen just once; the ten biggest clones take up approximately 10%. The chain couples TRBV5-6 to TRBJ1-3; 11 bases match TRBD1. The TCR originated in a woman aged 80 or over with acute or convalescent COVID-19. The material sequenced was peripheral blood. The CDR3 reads CASSSPGQGDSGNTIYF. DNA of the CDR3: TGTGCCAGCAGCTCCCCGGGACAGGGGGACTCTGGAAACACCATATATTTT. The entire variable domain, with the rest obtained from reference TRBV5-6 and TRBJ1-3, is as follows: DAGVTQSPTHLIKTRGQQVTLRCSPKSGHDTVSWYQQALGQGPQFIFQYYEEEERQRGNFPDRFSGHQFPNYSSELNVNALLLGDSALYLCASSSPGQGDSGNTIYFGEGSWLTVV.